There are a few counts of the clone carrying this T cell receptor (beta chain). Its matching antigen is unknown. Germline CDR1 is MNHEY and CDR2 is SMNVEV (reference sequence). The J segment lost 5 bases and the V segment lost 2 bases, leaving 0 bases of the junction unmatched. The CDR3 consists of 14 residues. With 60 Vbeta and 13 Jbeta primers, the PCR was carried out. Generated by immunoSEQ multiplex PCR, the TCRdb table keeps only in-frame clones and is missing some. The table lists some 150,000 clones, roughly three quarters of them singletons. The data were obtained in a study of cytomegalovirus exposure and HLA in healthy donors. There were likely unrecorded immune exposures, though donors were nominally healthy when sampled. Findings and caveats of the study: Most subjects' HLA-A and HLA-B alleles were reportedly predicted from TCR beta sequences. Excluded were some V segments that proved indistinguishable, including TRBV6-2 and TRBV6-3.

The receptor was isolated from a human donor in good health. Sequencing was carried out using PBMCs. The gene calls are TRBV27 and TRBJ2-7, with TRBD2 identical over 13 bases. This chain's CDR3 is CASSLGTSGNEQYF. CDR3 bases: TGTGCCAGCAGTTTAGGGACTAGCGGGAACGAGCAGTACTTC.